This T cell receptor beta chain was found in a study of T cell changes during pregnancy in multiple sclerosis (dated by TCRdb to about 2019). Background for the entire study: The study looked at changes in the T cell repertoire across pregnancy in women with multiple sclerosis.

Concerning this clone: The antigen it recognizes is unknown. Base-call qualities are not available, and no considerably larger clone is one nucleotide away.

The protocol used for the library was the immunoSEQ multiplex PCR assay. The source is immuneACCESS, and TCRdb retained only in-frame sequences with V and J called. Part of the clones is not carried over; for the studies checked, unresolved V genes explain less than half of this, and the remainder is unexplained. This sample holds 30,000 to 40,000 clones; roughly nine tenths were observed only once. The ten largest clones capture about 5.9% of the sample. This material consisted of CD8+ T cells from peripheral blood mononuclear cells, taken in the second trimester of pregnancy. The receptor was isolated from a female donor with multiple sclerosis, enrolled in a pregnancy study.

The CDR3 reads as follows: CASSMQENTEAFF. The sequence in DNA is TGTGCCAGTAGTATGCAGGAGAACACTGAAGCTTTCTTT. The rearrangement joined TRBV19 to TRBJ1-1, with the D gene uncertain. V is pared back by 3 bases and J by 1 base, with 6 bases lying between the germline termini. Spanning cysteine to phenylalanine, the CDR3 consists of 13 amino acids. Of the read, only the CDR3 DNA is kept; its 39 bases are in frame from base 1. The germline V gene (reference sequence) supplies CDR1 LNHDA and CDR2 SQIVND. When the CDR3 is completed using the reference TRBV19 and TRBJ1-1 genes on either side, the full variable domain is DGGITQSPKYLFRKEGQNVTLSCEQNLNHDAMYWYRQDPGQGLRLIYYSQIVNDFQKGDIAEGYSVSREKKESFPLTVTSAQKNPTAFYLCASSMQENTEAFFGQGTRLTVV.